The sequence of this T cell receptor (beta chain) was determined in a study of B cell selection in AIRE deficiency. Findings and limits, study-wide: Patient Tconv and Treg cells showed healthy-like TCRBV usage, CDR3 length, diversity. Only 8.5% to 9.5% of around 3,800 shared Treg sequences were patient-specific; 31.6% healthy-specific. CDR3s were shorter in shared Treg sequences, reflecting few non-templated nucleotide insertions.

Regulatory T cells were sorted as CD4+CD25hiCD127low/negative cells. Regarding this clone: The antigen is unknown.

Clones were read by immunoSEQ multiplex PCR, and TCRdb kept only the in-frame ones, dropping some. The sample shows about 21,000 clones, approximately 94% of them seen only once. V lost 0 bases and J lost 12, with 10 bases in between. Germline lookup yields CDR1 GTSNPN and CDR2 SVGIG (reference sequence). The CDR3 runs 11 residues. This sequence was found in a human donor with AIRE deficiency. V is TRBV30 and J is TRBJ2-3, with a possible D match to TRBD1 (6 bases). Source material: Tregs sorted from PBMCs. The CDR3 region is CAWSVDRKQYF. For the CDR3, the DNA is TGTGCCTGGAGTGTAGACAGGAAACAGTATTTT.